This section outlines one TCR beta chain sequence together with its context. Germline values: CDR1 SGHNT, CDR2 YENEEA. The CDR3 contains 13 residues. V was shortened by 7 bases and J by 8 bases, with 17 bases between the two germline ends. Measured with immunoSEQ multiplex PCR; TCRdb has only the in-frame clones, and not every one. Altogether approximately 85,000 clones are present, approximately 83% being singletons, with the ten largest covering 6.3%. These data are taken from a study of T cell responses to AZD1222 COVID-19 vaccine. The source of this sequence is an adult in good health. Sample: peripheral blood, taken on day 0 of AZD1222 vaccination. This sequence joins TRBV11-3 and TRBJ1-2; no definite D call. CDR3 DNA sequence: TGTGCCAGCAAGGGTGACCACTTCCAGGGCTACACCTTC. As protein: CASKGDHFQGYTF. The full variable domain, its missing parts supplied by reference TRBV11-3 and TRBJ1-2, is EAGVVQSPRYKIIEKKQPVAFWCNPISGHNTLYWYLQNLGQGPELLIRYENEEAVDDSQLPKDRFSAERLKGVDSTLKIQPAELGDSAVYLCASKGDHFQGYTFGSGTRLTVV.